These T cell receptor beta chains were read from a single sample in a study of cytomegalovirus exposure and HLA in healthy donors. Data came from immunoSEQ multiplex PCR; TCRdb stores just in-frame clones and leaves some out. Of around 98,000 clones listed, about 83% were seen once; the top ten hold about 4%. Sequencing input: PBMCs. The receptors here all came from a woman aged 30 to 39 in good health and CMV-seronegative. CDR3s include the opening cysteine and the closing phenylalanine or tryptophan. The D gene is left open where the match is weak. Size values are once, few and many counts, or a class for expanded clones, and some rows have none.

size | D | J | V | CDR3 | DNA
. | . | TRBJ2-4 | TRBV7-9 | CVLTQAKNIQYF | TGTGTCTTGACTCAAGCCAAAAACATTCAGTACTTC
. | . | TRBJ2-7 | TRBV14 | CASSPKGGTPRKEQYF | TGTGCCAGCAGTCCAAAGGGCGGGACCCCTCGGAAGGAGCAGTACTTC
. | TRBD2 | TRBJ2-3 | TRBV18 | CASSPPRAGGIDTQYF | TGTGCCAGCTCACCACCACGAGCGGGAGGGATAGATACGCAGTATTTT
. | TRBD1 | TRBJ2-4 | TRBV7-3 | CASARDRSSDIQYF | TGTGCCAGCGCCCGGGACAGGAGTTCGGACATTCAGTACTTC
. | TRBD1 | TRBJ1-1 | TRBV19 | CASHPVDRGATEAFF | TGTGCCAGCCACCCCGTAGACAGGGGAGCCACTGAAGCTTTCTTT
. | . | TRBJ1-2 | TRBV9 | CASSVGGVARIFYGYTF | TGTGCCAGCAGCGTAGGGGGAGTCGCGCGTATATTCTATGGCTACACCTTC
once | . | TRBJ1-1 | TRBV6-5 | CASSYSQTGWNTEAFF | TGTGCCAGCAGTTACTCCCAGACAGGTTGGAACACTGAAGCTTTCTTT
once | . | TRBJ1-6 | TRBV15 | CATSPPGSPLHF | TGTGCCACCAGCCCCCCAGGTTCACCCCTCCACTTT
. | . | TRBJ1-2 | TRBV7-2 | CASSLGGLYGYTF | TGTGCCAGCAGCTTAGGCGGACTCTATGGCTACACCTTC
. | . | TRBJ2-7 | TRBV29-1 | CSVSRGNYEQYF | TGCAGCGTTTCCAGGGGAAACTACGAGCAGTACTTC
once | . | TRBJ1-2 | TRBV10-3 | CAISESGVDYTF | TGTGCCATCAGTGAGTCAGGGGTCGACTACACCTTC
. | . | TRBJ1-5 | TRBV27 | CASSLYGGPQPQHF | TGTGCCAGCAGTTTATACGGGGGTCCCCAGCCCCAGCATTTT
. | . | TRBJ1-3 | TRBV29-1 | CSVRGQDGNTIYF | TGCAGCGTTCGCGGGCAGGATGGAAACACCATATATTTT
. | . | TRBJ2-3 | TRBV5-1 | CASAHPGLMDTQYF | TGCGCCAGCGCGCACCCAGGGTTGATGGATACGCAGTATTTT
. | . | TRBJ2-2 | TRBV6-5 | CASSYGGSNTGELFF | TGTGCCAGCAGTTACGGGGGCTCGAACACCGGGGAGCTGTTTTTT
once | . | TRBJ2-3 | TRBV12-5 | CASGLYADTQYF | TGTGCTAGTGGTTTGTATGCAGATACGCAGTATTTT
. | TRBD1 | TRBJ2-1 | TRBV27 | CASGAPGTAYNEQFF | TGTGCCAGCGGCGCGCCCGGGACAGCTTACAATGAGCAGTTCTTC
. | . | TRBJ1-3 | TRBV4-3 | CASSQDRRATIYF | TGCGCCAGCAGCCAAGATCGCCGCGCCACCATATATTTT
. | TRBD1 | TRBJ2-3 | TRBV11-3 | CASSPSDRENTQYF | TGTGCCAGCAGCCCCTCCGACAGGGAAAATACGCAGTATTTT
. | TRBD2 | TRBJ2-7 | TRBV2 | CASTPPGGSYEQYF | TGTGCCAGCACTCCACCGGGGGGTTCCTACGAGCAGTACTTC
once | . | TRBJ2-2 | TRBV5-4 | CASSRDAVGELFF | TGTGCCAGCAGCCGTGACGCGGTCGGGGAGCTGTTTTTT
once | TRBD1 | TRBJ2-4 | TRBV28 | CASSFPDGTAIAKNIQYF | TGTGCCAGCAGTTTTCCCGACGGGACAGCAATAGCCAAAAACATTCAGTACTTC
. | . | TRBJ2-7 | TRBV5-1 | CASSLIGQNYEQYF | TGCGCCAGCAGCCTAATCGGACAGAACTACGAGCAGTACTTC
many | . | TRBJ2-7 | TRBV4-1 | CASSHHASYEQYF | TGCGCCAGCAGCCATCACGCCAGCTACGAGCAGTACTTC
. | . | TRBJ2-3 | TRBV6-5 | CASSYLWGTSDTQYF | TGTGCCAGCAGTTACCTATGGGGCACATCGGATACGCAGTATTTT
. | TRBD1 | TRBJ2-7 | TRBV15 | CATSRGGTGEQYF | TGTGCCACCAGCAGAGGTGGGACAGGAGAGCAGTACTTC
. | . | TRBJ1-1 | TRBV2 | CASINGRTTEAFF | TGTGCCAGCATAAATGGGAGGACCACTGAAGCTTTCTTT
. | . | TRBJ2-2 | TRBV7-7 | CASSLDLMGLYTGELFF | TGTGCTAGCAGCTTAGATCTAATGGGGCTCTACACCGGGGAGCTGTTTTTT
. | . | TRBJ1-2 | TRBV5-6 | CASSTGTIGYTF | TGTGCCAGCAGCACCGGGACAATAGGCTACACCTTC
. | . | TRBJ1-3 | TRBV5-1 | CASSPGQFSSGNTIYF | TGCGCCAGCAGCCCTGGACAGTTCAGCTCTGGAAACACCATATATTTT
few | TRBD1 | TRBJ2-7 | TRBV9 | CASSVGPGTDEQYF | TGTGCCAGCAGCGTAGGCCCCGGGACAGACGAGCAGTACTTC
once | . | TRBJ2-2 | TRBV5-5 | CASSPTGPPNTGELFF | TGTGCCAGCAGCCCGACAGGCCCGCCGAACACCGGGGAGCTGTTTTTT
. | TRBD1 | TRBJ1-4 | TRBV5-1 | CASSRETGGGEKLFF | TGCGCCAGCAGCCGGGAGACAGGGGGCGGTGAAAAACTGTTTTTT
. | TRBD2 | TRBJ2-7 | TRBV19 | CASTSGAYEQYF | TGTGCCAGTACTAGCGGGGCCTACGAGCAGTACTTC
. | TRBD1 | TRBJ1-1 | TRBV6-5 | CASSLQGRTEAFF | TGTGCCAGCAGTTTACAGGGGAGGACTGAAGCTTTCTTT
. | . | TRBJ1-2 | TRBV6-5 | CASSFTGRNYGYTF | TGTGCCAGCAGTTTCACCGGGAGGAATTATGGCTACACCTTC